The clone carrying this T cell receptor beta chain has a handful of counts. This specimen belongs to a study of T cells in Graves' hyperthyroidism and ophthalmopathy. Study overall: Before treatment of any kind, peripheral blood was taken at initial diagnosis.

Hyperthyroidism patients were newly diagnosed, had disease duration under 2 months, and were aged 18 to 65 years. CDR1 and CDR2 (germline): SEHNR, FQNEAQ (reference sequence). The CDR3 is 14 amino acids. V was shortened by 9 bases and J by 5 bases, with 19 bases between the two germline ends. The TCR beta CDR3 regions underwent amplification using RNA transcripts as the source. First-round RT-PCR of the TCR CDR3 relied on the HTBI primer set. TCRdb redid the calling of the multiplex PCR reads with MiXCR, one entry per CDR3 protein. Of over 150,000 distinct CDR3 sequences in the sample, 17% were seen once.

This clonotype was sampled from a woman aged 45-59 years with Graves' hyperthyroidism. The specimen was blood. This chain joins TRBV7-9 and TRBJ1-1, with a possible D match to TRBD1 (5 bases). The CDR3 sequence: CASRPRQLITEAFF. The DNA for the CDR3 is TGTGCCAGTCGTCCCCGACAGTTGATTACTGAAGCTTTCTTT.